A single sample is the source of the 27 T cell receptor beta chains below, sequenced in a study of blood T cell repertoires in COVID-19. TCRdb's copy holds only in-frame clones and misses some; the assay was immunoSEQ multiplex PCR. Found here are roughly 54,000 clones, more than 75% of them singletons; the top ten hold around 7.1%. Specimen: peripheral blood. The receptor source for this set is a woman in her sixties or seventies with COVID-19, enrolled during active disease.

V is TRBV6-2 or TRBV6-3 and J is TRBJ1-6; D perhaps matches TRBD1 (5 bases). V was cut by 3 bases and J by 9 bases, with 15 bases left in between. Germline assignment: CDR1 MNHEY and CDR2 SVGEGT. The CDR3 has 15 residues. DNA of the CDR3: TGTGCCAGCAGTTATGGGTCCCAGGGCAGTTCACCCCTCCACTTT. As protein: CASSYGSQGSSPLHF.

CDR3 region: CAISESKGQASNQPQHF. CDR3 nucleotide sequence: TGTGCCATCAGTGAGTCGAAGGGACAGGCTAGCAATCAGCCCCAGCATTTT. V and J are TRBV10-3 and TRBJ1-5, with 8 bases identical to TRBD1. CDR3 length: 17 amino acids. Germline loops: CDR1 ENHRY, CDR2 SYGVKD. V lost 0 bases and J lost 0; bases outside the gene matches: 4.

Concerning this clone: Distinct nucleotide sequences in the sample also encode this CDR3. The genes are TRBV6-1 and TRBJ1-6; possibly TRBD1 for D (5 bases). The germline V and J ends were trimmed by 3 bases and 10 bases, with 10 bases remaining between them. Germline V CDR1 and CDR2: MNHNS, SASEGT. The CDR3 runs 13 residues. The CDR3 sequence: CASSEAGGSPLHF. The CDR3 DNA reads TGTGCCAGCAGTGAGGCGGGGGGGTCACCCCTCCACTTT.

The V and J genes are TRBV3-1 (or the pseudogene TRBV3-2) and TRBJ1-2; tentatively, D is TRBD1 (6 bases). The CDR3 runs to 13 residues. Germline assignment: CDR1 LGHDT and CDR2 YNNKEL (reference sequence). Trimming took off 3 bases at V and 4 bases at J, with 9 bases between the two ends. Here the CDR3 reads CASSHSRGYGYTF. The CDR3 nucleotides read TGTGCCAGCAGCCACAGCAGGGGCTATGGCTACACCTTC.

The genes are TRBV6-5 and TRBJ2-2, with 9 bases fitting TRBD2. V lost 4 bases to trimming and J lost 3 bases; unmatched junction nucleotides: 6. The germline CDR1 and CDR2 sequences are MNHEY and SVGAGI. The CDR3 covers 16 residues. CDR3 nucleotide sequence: TGTGCCAGCAGTTCCCTTAGCGGGAGAGACACCGGGGAGCTGTTTTTT. Its protein product is CASSSLSGRDTGELFF.

The rearrangement links TRBV2 to TRBJ2-1, with 9 bases aligning to TRBD1. With 4 bases clipped from V and 6 bases from J, the junction kept 10 bases outside the gene matches. The CDR3 spans 16 residues. Germline CDR1 and CDR2: SNHLY and FYNNEI. CDR3 amino acids: CASSARLGTGSNEQFF. The CDR3 DNA is TGTGCCAGCAGTGCTCGCCTCGGGACAGGGAGCAATGAGCAGTTCTTC.

The chain is built from TRBV4-1 and TRBJ2-1; D may be TRBD2 (5 bases). CDR1 MGHRA and CDR2 YSYEKL come from the germline V gene. The CDR3 is 14 residues long. Deletions cut 2 bases from V and 8 bases from J, with 13 bases between. The CDR3 region is CASSQLTSYDEQFF. CDR3 sequence (DNA): TGCGCCAGCAGCCAATTAACTAGTTATGATGAGCAGTTCTTC.

The genes are TRBV28 and TRBJ2-2; D is perhaps TRBD2 (5 bases). CDR1 MDHEN and CDR2 SYDVKM come from the germline V gene. Trimming removed 3 bases from V and 5 bases from J, with 13 bases in between. The CDR3 is 15 residues long. CDR3 DNA sequence: TGTGCCAGCAGTTTTCGAGGGTTTCTGACCGGGGAGCTGTTTTTT. It yields the protein CASSFRGFLTGELFF.

J is TRBJ2-7 and V is TRBV19; D perhaps matches TRBD1 (5 bases). The V gene lost 2 bases and the J gene lost 7 bases, with 9 bases spanning the gap. The germline gives CDR1 LNHDA, CDR2 SQIVND (reference sequence). CDR3 length: 12 amino acids. In DNA form, the CDR3 reads TGTGCCAGTAGTATAAGGGGTGGGGAGCAGTACTTC. Amino acid sequence: CASSIRGGEQYF.

The chain employs TRBV28 and TRBJ1-3; TRBD1 agrees at 8 bases. From germline, CDR1 is MDHEN and CDR2 SYDVKM. J gave up 5 bases and V 3 bases, and 3 bases lay outside the gene matches. The CDR3 length is 14 residues. The CDR3 protein is CASSFPGGRNTIYF. The CDR3 nucleotides read TGTGCCAGCAGTTTCCCAGGGGGCAGAAACACCATATATTTT.

V and J are TRBV5-1 and TRBJ1-1; D uncertain. CDR3 length: 15 residues. The V end was cut by 0 bases, the J end by 4 bases, with 13 bases between. From germline, CDR1 is SGHRS and CDR2 YFSETQ. CDR3 nucleotide sequence: TGCGCCAGCAGCTTGGTGGGGAGCCCGTCCACTGAAGCTTTCTTT. Translated: CASSLVGSPSTEAFF.

This chain links TRBV12-3 or TRBV12-4 with TRBJ1-3; D gene ambiguous. The CDR3 spans 11 residues. V was trimmed by 10 bases and J by 4 bases, leaving 8 bases between them. For the CDR3, the DNA is TGTGCCAATGGCAGGGGAAACACCATATATTTT. This encodes CANGRGNTIYF.

The chain employs TRBV4-1 and TRBJ1-2; D not resolved. Between the trimmed V and J ends, which lost 1 base and 5 bases, there was a span of 11 bases. This CDR3 contains 14 residues. Looked up from germline, CDR1 is MGHRA and CDR2 is YSYEKL. The CDR3 loop reads CASSQARNWYGYTF. CDR3 nucleotides: TGCGCCAGCAGCCAAGCTAGAAACTGGTATGGCTACACCTTC.

The chain has TRBV3-1 (or the pseudogene TRBV3-2) and TRBJ2-7, with a possible D match to TRBD1 (7 bases). The CDR3 extends over 15 amino acids. Germline CDR1 reads LGHDT; CDR2 reads YNNKEL (reference sequence). V was shortened by 0 bases and J by 6 bases, with 15 bases between the two germline ends. CDR3 loop: CASSQELTGRFEQYF. DNA for the CDR3: TGTGCCAGCAGCCAAGAATTGACAGGGAGGTTCGAGCAGTACTTC.

This chain links TRBV6-5 with TRBJ2-2, with D possibly matching TRBD1 (5 bases). Trimming shortened V by 11 bases and J by 4 bases, and 17 bases separated the two germline ends. The CDR3 is 14 amino acids. The germline gives CDR1 MNHEY, CDR2 SVGAGI. For the CDR3, the DNA is TGTGCCTCCCAGGGCATGTTGAGCACCGGGGAGCTGTTTTTT. Encoded protein: CASQGMLSTGELFF.

The CDR3 loop reads CASITGTGVRTEAFF. The DNA for the CDR3 is TGTGCCAGTATAACCGGGACAGGGGTACGGACTGAAGCTTTCTTT. The chain combines TRBV19 with TRBJ1-1; TRBD1 matches at 10 bases. Trimming removed 7 bases from V and 5 bases from J; junction bases left unmatched: 10. Germline CDR1 and CDR2: LNHDA and SQIVND (reference sequence). This CDR3 is built from 15 residues.

V gene TRBV3-1 (or the pseudogene TRBV3-2) combines with J gene TRBJ1-6, with 7 bases identical to TRBD1. Trimming at V came to 1 base and at J to 11 bases, leaving 2 bases not matched to a gene. This CDR3 has 13 amino acids. Germline V gene data show CDR1 as LGHDT and CDR2 as YNNKEL (reference sequence). The chain's CDR3 is CASSQGQGTPLHF. The CDR3 nucleotides read TGTGCCAGCAGCCAAGGACAGGGAACACCCCTCCACTTT.

This chain links TRBV19 with TRBJ1-1, with D possibly TRBD1 on 6 matching bases. With 6 bases removed from V and 0 bases from J, the gap between germline ends came to 14 bases. The CDR3 is made up of 15 amino acids. The germline V gene has CDR1 LNHDA and CDR2 SQIVND (reference sequence). DNA of the CDR3: TGTGCCAGTAGGCCAGGACAGTCTATGAACACTGAAGCTTTCTTT. Protein product: CASRPGQSMNTEAFF.

This rearrangement joins TRBV7-2 to TRBJ2-5; a weak D match, TRBD1 (6 bases). Germline values: CDR1 SGHTA, CDR2 FQGNSA. CDR3 length: 11 residues. Trimming pared 5 bases from V and 12 bases from J, leaving 13 bases between. The CDR3 DNA sequence: TGTGCCAGCAGCCCACCTCCAGGGGAGTACTTC. Translated, it gives CASSPPPGEYF.

About this clone itself: Compared with germline, one end of the junction differs, possibly owing to a read error. This chain connects TRBV6-5 to TRBJ1-6; 9 nucleotides agree with TRBD1. CDR1 and CDR2 from the germline V gene are MNHEY and SVGAGI. The CDR3 has 16 amino acids. CDR3 nucleotide sequence: TGTGCCAGCAGTAACTCCGGGACAGGGTTTTATTCACCCCTCCACTTT. It yields the protein CASSNSGTGFYSPLHF.

V gene TRBV2 combines with J gene TRBJ1-2; 8 bases fit TRBD1. The germline V gene encodes CDR1 SNHLY and CDR2 FYNNEI. The CDR3 runs to 13 residues. Trimming at V came to 4 bases and at J to 4 bases, leaving 2 bases not matched to a gene. The CDR3 DNA reads TGTGCCAGCAGTGGACAGGGGTCCTATGGCTACACCTTC. Amino acid sequence: CASSGQGSYGYTF.

This clone appeared a few times. The gene calls are TRBV9 and TRBJ2-7; 7 bases map to TRBD2. V trimming: 2 bases; J trimming: 5 bases; junction bases outside the gene matches: 10. The germline V gene encodes CDR1 SGDLS and CDR2 YYNGEE. The CDR3 loop spans 15 amino acids. The CDR3 region has the DNA TGTGCCAGCAGCGTCGGCCTAGCGGACATCCACGAGCAGTACTTC. Residues: CASSVGLADIHEQYF.

The chain combines TRBV29-1 with TRBJ1-1; D gene uncertain. Germline V gene lookup returns CDR1 SQVTM and CDR2 ANQGSEA. The CDR3 has 13 amino acids. The V gene lost 4 bases and the J gene lost 1 base, with 10 bases spanning the gap. The CDR3 nucleotides read TGCAGCGTTGTACGGGAGACGAACACTGAAGCTTTCTTT. Translated: CSVVRETNTEAFF.

The DNA for the CDR3 is TGTGCCAGTAGCACCTGGGGTAGCGGGGGTAATGAGCAGTTCTTC. This sequence encodes CASSTWGSGGNEQFF. The chain carries TRBV19 and TRBJ2-1; 9 bases are shared with TRBD2. CDR1 LNHDA and CDR2 SQIVND come from the germline V gene (reference sequence). The V gene end was trimmed by 6 bases and the J gene end by 7 bases; junction bases not matched to a gene: 10. This CDR3 comprises 15 residues.

The rearrangement joins TRBV18 to TRBJ1-1, with D possibly TRBD1 on 6 matching bases. V dropped 4 bases and J dropped 9 bases, with 12 bases sitting between them. There are 12 residues in the CDR3. In germline, CDR1 is KGHSH, CDR2 LQKENI. This CDR3 reads CASSLRQDQAFF. The DNA of the CDR3 is TGTGCCAGCTCACTCCGACAGGACCAAGCTTTCTTT.

CDR3 nucleotides: TGTGCCAGCAGCCCCTCGGGACAGGGGGCGAAAACTGAAGCTTTCTTT. Translating it yields CASSPSGQGAKTEAFF. V and J are TRBV28 and TRBJ1-1; 12 nucleotides agree with TRBD1. With V trimmed by 6 bases and J by 5 bases, 10 bases remained unmatched. CDR3 size: 16 residues. CDR1 and CDR2 from the germline V gene are MDHEN and SYDVKM.

The chain is built from TRBV2 and TRBJ2-7; 8 nucleotides align to TRBD2. The junction had 10 bases not matched to a gene; V was cut back by 0 bases and J by 6 bases. Germline lookup yields CDR1 SNHLY and CDR2 FYNNEI. The CDR3 contains 16 residues. CDR3 sequence (DNA): TGTGCCAGCAGTGAAGCCAGAGCGGGAGTGCAGGGCGAGCAGTACTTC. The encoded protein is CASSEARAGVQGEQYF.